This T cell receptor beta chain was found in a study of T cell responses to AZD1222 COVID-19 vaccine. Findings of the study overall: Repertoire samples came only from after the peak T cell response. Close to half of all spike-specific TCRs reportedly target regions of the variants that are unmutated. White British people made up most donors, females outnumbered males, and clonal diversity was possibly underestimated.

Comment on this clone: The antigen remains unidentified.

The method was immunoSEQ multiplex PCR; TCRdb's version includes in-frame clones alone and lacks a portion of them. The sample comprises approximately 260,000 clones, more than 85% of which are singletons, and 0.55% rests with the top ten. CDR3 size: 14 residues. The V gene lost 2 bases and the J gene lost 3 bases, with 8 bases spanning the gap. Germline V lookup: CDR1 LGHNA, CDR2 YSLEER. This TCR derives from an adult in good health. Source: peripheral blood, taken on day 0 of AZD1222 vaccination. The chain has TRBV4-3 and TRBJ2-1; D might be TRBD2 (6 bases). The chain's CDR3 is CASSQFSGYNEQFF. The CDR3 DNA reads as TGCGCCAGCAGCCAATTTAGCGGCTACAATGAGCAGTTCTTC.